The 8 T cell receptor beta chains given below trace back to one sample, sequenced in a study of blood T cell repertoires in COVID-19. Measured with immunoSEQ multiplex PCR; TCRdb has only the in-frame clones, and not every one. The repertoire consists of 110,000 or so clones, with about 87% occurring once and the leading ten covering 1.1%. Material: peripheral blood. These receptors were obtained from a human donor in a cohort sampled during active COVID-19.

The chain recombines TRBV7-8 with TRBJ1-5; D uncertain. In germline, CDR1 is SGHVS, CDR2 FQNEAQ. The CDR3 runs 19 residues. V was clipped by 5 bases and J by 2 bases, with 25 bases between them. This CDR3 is CASSVEKGGGRMGNQPQHF. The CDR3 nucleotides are TGTGCCAGCAGCGTAGAGAAGGGCGGAGGAAGAATGGGCAATCAGCCCCAGCATTTT.

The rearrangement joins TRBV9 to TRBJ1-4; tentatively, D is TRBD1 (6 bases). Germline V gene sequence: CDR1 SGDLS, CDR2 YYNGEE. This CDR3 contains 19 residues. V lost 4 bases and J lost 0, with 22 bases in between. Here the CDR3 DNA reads TGTGCCAGCAGCCCACGGTCCAACCAGGGGCTTGCAACTAATGAAAAACTGTTTTTT. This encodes CASSPRSNQGLATNEKLFF.

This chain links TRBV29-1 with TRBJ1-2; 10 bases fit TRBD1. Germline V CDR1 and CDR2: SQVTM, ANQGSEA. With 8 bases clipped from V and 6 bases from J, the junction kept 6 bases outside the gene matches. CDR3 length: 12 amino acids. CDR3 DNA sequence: TGCAGCAGCCTCGGGACAGGGGATGGCTACACCTTC. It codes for CSSLGTGDGYTF.

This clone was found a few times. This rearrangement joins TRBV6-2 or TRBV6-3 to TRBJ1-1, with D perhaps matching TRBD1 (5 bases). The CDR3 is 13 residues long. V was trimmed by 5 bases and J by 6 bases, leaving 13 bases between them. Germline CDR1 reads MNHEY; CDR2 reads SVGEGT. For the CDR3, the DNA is TGTGCCAGCAGTAATTCCAGGGTCGCTGAAGCTTTCTTT. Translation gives CASSNSRVAEAFF.

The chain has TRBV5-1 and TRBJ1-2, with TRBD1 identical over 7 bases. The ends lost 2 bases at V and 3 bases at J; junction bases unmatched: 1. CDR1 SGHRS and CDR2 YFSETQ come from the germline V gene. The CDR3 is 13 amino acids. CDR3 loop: CASSFDRDYGYTF. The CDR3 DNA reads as TGCGCCAGCAGCTTTGACAGGGACTATGGCTACACCTTC.

CDR3 nucleotide sequence: TGTGCCAGCAGTCCAATTTTAAACCCTACCGGGACAGGGAGAAATGAGCAGTTCTTC. Translating it yields CASSPILNPTGTGRNEQFF. The chain joins TRBV6-2 or TRBV6-3 to TRBJ2-1; 9 bases match TRBD1. This CDR3 comprises 19 residues. The ends lost 5 bases at V and 7 bases at J; junction bases unmatched: 21. Germline CDR1 is MNHEY and CDR2 is SVGEGT.

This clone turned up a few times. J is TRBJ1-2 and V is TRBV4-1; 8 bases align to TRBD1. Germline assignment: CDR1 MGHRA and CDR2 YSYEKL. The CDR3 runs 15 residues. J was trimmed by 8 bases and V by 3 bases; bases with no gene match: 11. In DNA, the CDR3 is TGCGCCAGCAGCCAGGAGGCAGGGGGCGCGGGGGGCTACACCTTC. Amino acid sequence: CASSQEAGGAGGYTF.

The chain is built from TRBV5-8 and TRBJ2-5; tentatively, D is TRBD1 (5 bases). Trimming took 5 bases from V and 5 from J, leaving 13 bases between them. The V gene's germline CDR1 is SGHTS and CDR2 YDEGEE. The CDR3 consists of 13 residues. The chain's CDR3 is CASRRGRVETQYF. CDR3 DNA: TGTGCCAGCAGAAGGGGAAGGGTTGAGACCCAGTACTTC.